The source of this T cell receptor (beta chain) is a study of beta chain features in type 1 diabetes (dated by TCRdb to between 2018 and 2020). A note on the overall study: Patients and healthy donors did not differ in mean age, gender distribution, total cell number or subset yield. Across all samples, almost 110 million sorted cells were examined, and cell number per subset correlated strongly with RNA yield. Regulatory and stem cell-like memory subsets were obtained from only 8 patients and about 8 healthy donors, while naive and central memory subsets were obtained from all 28 donors. The study compared the TCRB repertoires of sorted circulating CD4+ T cell subsets in recently diagnosed type 1 diabetes patients with those in matched healthy donors. Overall study results and their limits: At VDJ recombination sites, patients with type 1 diabetes made fewer insertions and deleted more nucleotides, a pattern implying thymic rearrangement abnormalities. Because the HLA sub-analyses included only small numbers of individuals, any influence of HLA type on TCRB rearrangement was left unresolved. Naive, central memory and regulatory TCRB repertoires appeared to be more similar among patients than among healthy donors. Type 1 diabetes patients showed a moderate but significant shortening of TCRB CDR3 length in all four CD4+ subsets. Because cDNA was sequenced instead of genomic DNA, highly expressing activated cells could be over-represented, though the groups showed no difference in activation or CD3 levels. PCR may preferentially amplify shorter templates, but because patient and control samples were amplified and corrected together, any resulting skew would affect both groups equally.

A single peripheral blood draw of about 116 mL on average was collected from each donor into heparinised tubes. Using a panel that included CD45RO, CCR7, CD25, CD127, CD95 and CD27, naive, central memory, regulatory and stem cell-like memory CD4+ T cells were sorted on a BD FACSAria II. Purity was above 98% for every sorted population. Right away, PBMCs were isolated by Lymphoprep density gradient centrifugation and were stained directly, with no culture step. Samples were stained and sorted in pairs, with one healthy donor and one patient per experiment, so that batch effects were minimized. This clone occurred once. The target of this receptor is not known. No base quality information exists; no much larger clone differs at one position. The High Capacity cDNA Reverse Transcription Kit was used to reverse transcribe all of the isolated RNA, meaning that expressed TCRB transcripts were what got sequenced. Deep immunoSEQ sequencing was performed on naive, central memory and regulatory T cell samples, with an average of roughly 3.3 million total reads per sample. Sorted cells were lysed in RLT buffer, and RNA was extracted using DNase-treated RNeasy Micro or Mini kits according to cell number. To prevent cross-contamination, each cell subset was processed individually, whereas patient and healthy donor samples were processed jointly. TCRB sequences were amplified from cDNA with the immunoSEQ multiplex PCR, producing 87-bp fragments spanning the CDR3 region. Amplicons were sequenced on the Illumina HiSeq platform. Regarding the original processing steps: Synthetic template baselines were used to correct PCR bias computationally, reads within Hamming distance 2 were collapsed together, and singletons that could not be merged were discarded. Reads were aligned to IMGT to assign V, D and J genes, CDR3 length, and insertions or deletions at six rearrangement sites. Within each subset, clonotype counts were normalized to sorted cell number, after which true diversity and Gini coefficients were computed with the tcR R package. The overlap coefficient, calculated on TCRB nucleotide sequences, was used to measure repertoire sharing. In its TCRdb copy, this immuneACCESS table keeps in-frame sequences only and misses some clones. Where compared with another copy, unresolved V genes explain less than half of these, and the others have no known cause. V and J calls and clone size are given by that table; D and trimming were obtained from the DNA. The table for this sample lists roughly 180,000 clones; about 13% of them were counted only once. The ten largest make up about 0.58% of the sample.

Sequenced input: central memory CD4+ T cells from blood. This TCR derives from a young woman in good health.

The DNA sequence follows: TGTGCCAGCAGCTTTCAAGGACTAGCGGGTACAGATACGCAGTATTTT. This translates into CASSFQGLAGTDTQYF. The chain is made from TRBV7-2 and TRBJ2-3, with 11 middle bases fitting TRBD2. The CDR3 runs 16 amino acids, cysteine and phenylalanine included. The CDR3 DNA has 48 bases and is translated from base 1. The germline V end is reduced by 3 bases and the J end by 3 bases; junction bases left unmatched: 5. The germline V gene encodes CDR1 SGHTA and CDR2 FQGNSA.